This T cell receptor (beta chain) was retrieved from a study of CD8 T cells in Susac syndrome. This CDR3 region has 18 residues. The V gene end was trimmed by 3 bases and the J gene end by 0 bases; junction bases not matched to a gene: 10. From germline, CDR1 is SQVTM and CDR2 ANQGSEA. Healthy donors, matched for age and sex, constituted the control group. Random hexamers primed reverse transcription of about 0.5 to 1 ug RNA. Amplification of TCR beta CDR3 by immunoSEQ multiplex PCR spanned 54 Vbeta and 13 Jbeta. Each CDR3 protein is one row after TCRdb ran MiXCR on the immunoSEQ multiplex PCR reads. This repertoire shows under 200,000 distinct CDR3 sequences, over 85% found once; its top ten account for around 0.093%.

Sequenced: CD4+ T cells from PBMCs. The clonotype comes from a human donor in good health. The V and J genes are TRBV29-1 and TRBJ2-6; TRBD1 matches at 8 bases. CDR3 bases: TGCAGCGTTGAGACCATCGGACAGGGCCCCTCTGGGGCCAACGTCCTGACTTTC. It specifies CSVETIGQGPSGANVLTF.